This TCR beta chain was profiled in a study of early T cells in non-severe SARS-CoV-2 infection. General study points: Clonotype matching in VDJdb favored anti-spike CD8 responses and did not capture private and CD4 specificities.

Attachment of unique molecular identifiers was made to individual cDNA molecules. TCRdb independently ran MiXCR on the 5' RACE reads; one entry per CDR3 protein. The sample lists around 27,000 distinct CDR3 sequences; 5.6% were seen once. This clonotype was observed at least ten times. The target antigen is unknown. The sequence was obtained from an adult who was a healthcare worker with PCR-confirmed SARS-CoV-2 infection or an uninfected control (not recorded which). Sequenced input: whole blood.

The CDR3 nucleotides are TGTGCCAGCAGCATCTTGGGGGGAGGAACCGGGGAGCTGTTTTTT. This sequence encodes CASSILGGGTGELFF. The chain uses TRBV7-6 and TRBJ2-2; tentatively, D is TRBD2 (6 bases). The CDR3 runs 15 residues. The V and J ends lost 5 bases and 5 bases respectively, with 15 bases between them. Germline CDR1 reads SGHVS; CDR2 reads FNYEAQ.